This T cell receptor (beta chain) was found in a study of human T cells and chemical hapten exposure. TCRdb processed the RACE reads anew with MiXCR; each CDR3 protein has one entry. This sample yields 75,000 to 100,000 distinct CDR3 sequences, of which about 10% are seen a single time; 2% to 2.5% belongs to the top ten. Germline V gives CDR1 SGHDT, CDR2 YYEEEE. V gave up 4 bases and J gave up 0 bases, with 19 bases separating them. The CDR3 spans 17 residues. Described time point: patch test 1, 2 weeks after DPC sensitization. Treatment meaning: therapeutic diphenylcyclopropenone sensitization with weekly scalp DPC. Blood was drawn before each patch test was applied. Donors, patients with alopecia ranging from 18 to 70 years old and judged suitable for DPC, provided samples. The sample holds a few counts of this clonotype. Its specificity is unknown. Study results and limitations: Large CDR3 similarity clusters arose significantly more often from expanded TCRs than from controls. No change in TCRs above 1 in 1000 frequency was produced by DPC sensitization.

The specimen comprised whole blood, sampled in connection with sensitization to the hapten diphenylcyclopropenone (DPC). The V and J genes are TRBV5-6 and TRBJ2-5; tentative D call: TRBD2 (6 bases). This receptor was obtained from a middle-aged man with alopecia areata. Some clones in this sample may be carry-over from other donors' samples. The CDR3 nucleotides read TGTGCCAGCAGCCCTAGAACGGGGGACGTGTACCAAGAGACCCAGTACTTC. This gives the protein CASSPRTGDVYQETQYF. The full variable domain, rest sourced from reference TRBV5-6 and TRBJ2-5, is DAGVTQSPTHLIKTRGQQVTLRCSPKSGHDTVSWYQQALGQGPQFIFQYYEEEERQRGNFPDRFSGHQFPNYSSELNVNALLLGDSALYLCASSPRTGDVYQETQYFGPGTRLLVL.